This T cell receptor beta chain was recovered during a study of CD8+ T cells in alopecia areata. The wider study: In an open-label trial, patients got 5 to 10 mg tofacitinib twice daily.

Cell sorting on a FACSAria was used to separate CD4+ and CD8+ T cells from the PBMCs. The table lists this clone with a few counts. The antigen is unknown. The CDR3 runs 15 residues. V shed 6 bases, J shed 0 bases, and the junction held 7 bases outside the gene matches. Germline V gives CDR1 SQVTM, CDR2 ANQGSEA. Extracted from the samples, RNA was reverse transcribed into cDNA to serve as the sequencing template. Measured with immunoSEQ multiplex PCR; TCRdb has only the in-frame clones, and not every one. The sample has some 130,000 clones, 49% seen once. General study points: The study also sequences resident alphabeta T cells of normal skin in scalp samples.

This receptor was obtained from a human donor with alopecia areata. The sequencing here drew on CD8+ T cells sorted from blood, taken at week 0. The rearrangement joins TRBV29-1 to TRBJ2-3; 9 bases agree with TRBD2. The CDR3 bases are TGCAGCGTCGTCCAAGCGGGGGGTAGCACAGATACGCAGTATTTT. It codes for CSVVQAGGSTDTQYF.